The next 21 T cell receptor beta chains were all read from a single sample in a study of graft-versus-host responses after intestinal transplantation. The data were produced by immunoSEQ multiplex PCR, yet TCRdb's version contains in-frame clones alone and is incomplete. The repertoire holds 130,000 or so clones, with around nine tenths as singletons. These TCRs' antigens remain unknown. This sample comprised unstimulated CD4+ T cells sorted from spleen or lymph node cells, obtained before intestinal transplant. The source of these receptors is a human donor who received an intestinal transplant.

The chain couples TRBV6-1 to TRBJ2-5; 13 bases are shared with TRBD2. After removal of 9 bases from V and 3 bases from J, the junction contained 4 bases not matched to a gene. This CDR3 has 14 amino acids. Looked up from germline, CDR1 is MNHNS and CDR2 is SASEGT. CDR3 DNA sequence: TGTGCCAGTACTAGCGGGGGGGAGGAAGAGACCCAGTACTTC. Its translation: CASTSGGEEETQYF.

V and J are TRBV19 and TRBJ2-7; possibly TRBD1 or TRBD2 for D (7 bases each). V shed 6 bases and J shed 4 bases, with 31 bases lying between them. Germline V gene sequence: CDR1 LNHDA, CDR2 SQIVND (reference sequence). The CDR3 loop spans 19 amino acids. The CDR3 DNA follows: TGTGCCAGTAGAGCCAAGGGAGGGGGGTTGTGGGCAGGGGGATACGAGCAGTACTTC. Translation: CASRAKGGGLWAGGYEQYF.

V and J are TRBV6-5 and TRBJ1-6; D call uncertain. Trimming shortened V by 5 bases and J by 7 bases, and 6 bases separated the two germline ends. Germline loops: CDR1 MNHEY, CDR2 SVGAGI. The CDR3 consists of 12 residues. This CDR3 reads CASSRANSPLHF. DNA for the CDR3: TGTGCCAGCAGTCGAGCAAATTCACCCCTCCACTTT.

The DNA of the CDR3 is TGTGCCAGCTCACCGTCTGGCGAGCAGTTCTTC. This sequence encodes CASSPSGEQFF. The V call is TRBV18, the J call TRBJ2-1; no clear D gene. The CDR3 runs to 11 residues. Trimming took off 3 bases at V and 10 bases at J, with 7 bases between the two ends. Germline V gene data show CDR1 as KGHSH and CDR2 as LQKENI.

The CDR3 bases are TGTGCCAGCAGCTTGCAGGCTGTGGAGCAGTACTTC. Its protein is CASSLQAVEQYF. V and J are TRBV5-8 and TRBJ2-7; D gene ambiguous. V lost 1 base and J 7 bases, leaving 9 bases between the germline ends. Germline assignment: CDR1 SGHTS and CDR2 YDEGEE. CDR3 length equals 12 residues. The entire variable domain, with the rest obtained from reference TRBV5-8 and TRBJ2-7, is as follows: EAGVTQSPTHLIKTRGQQATLRCSPISGHTSVYWYQQALGLGLQFLLWYDEGEERNRGNFPPRFSGRQFPNYSSELNVNALELEDSALYLCASSLQAVEQYFGPGTRLTVT.

This clone was recorded only once. This chain joins TRBV7-3 and TRBJ2-1, with 9 bases fitting TRBD1. V trimming: 5 bases; J trimming: 10 bases; junction bases outside the gene matches: 9. The length of the CDR3 is 14 residues. The V gene's germline CDR1 is SGHTA and CDR2 FQGTGA. This CDR3 is CASSGGTGLKEQFF. The CDR3 nucleotides read TGTGCCAGCAGCGGGGGGACAGGGTTAAAGGAGCAGTTCTTC.

The chain combines TRBV4-1 with TRBJ1-5; no definite D call. V lost 4 bases and J lost 0, with 10 bases in between. Germline V gene data show CDR1 as MGHRA and CDR2 as YSYEKL. This CDR3 has 15 residues. CDR3 protein: CASSLVPHSNQPQHF. The CDR3 coding sequence is TGCGCCAGCAGCCTTGTCCCTCATAGCAATCAGCCCCAGCATTTT.

This chain connects TRBV5-1 to TRBJ1-2; 7 nucleotides align to TRBD1. This CDR3 has 13 amino acids. The junction had 4 bases not matched to a gene; V was cut back by 0 bases and J by 8 bases. Germline V gene sequence: CDR1 SGHRS, CDR2 YFSETQ. The CDR3, as DNA: TGCGCCAGCAGCTTGGGGCAGGGGGAAGGCTACACCTTC. It encodes CASSLGQGEGYTF.

The chain is built from TRBV2 and TRBJ1-1, with 8 bases aligning to TRBD1. The V and J ends lost 6 bases and 2 bases, in that order; junction bases with no gene match: 8. Germline V gene data show CDR1 as SNHLY and CDR2 as FYNNEI. The CDR3 length is 15 residues. The CDR3 is CASSRLGTGNTEAFF. The CDR3 DNA sequence: TGTGCCAGCAGCCGACTTGGGACAGGAAACACTGAAGCTTTCTTT.

This chain uses TRBV6-1 with TRBJ2-7, with D possibly matching TRBD2 (6 bases). Looked up from germline, CDR1 is MNHNS and CDR2 is SASEGT. Trimming removed 3 bases from V and 3 bases from J, with 12 bases in between. The CDR3 runs 14 residues. DNA for the CDR3: TGTGCCAGCAGTGATTGGGGGGACGGCTACGAGCAGTACTTC. The encoded protein is CASSDWGDGYEQYF.

This clone was detected only a few times. This rearrangement joins TRBV19 to TRBJ2-3, with 7 bases lining up with TRBD1. Losses at the gene ends were 4 bases for V and 4 bases for J; bases not matched to a gene: 5. Germline V CDR1 and CDR2: LNHDA, SQIVND (reference sequence). The CDR3 covers 14 residues. The CDR3 nucleotides are TGTGCCAGTAGTAGGCCGACAGGGCCAGATACGCAGTATTTT. Residues: CASSRPTGPDTQYF.

This rearrangement joins TRBV6-6 to TRBJ1-2, with a weak D call TRBD1 (6 bases). Germline V gives CDR1 MNHNY, CDR2 SVGAGI (reference sequence). The CDR3 has 14 residues. The V end was cut by 7 bases, the J end by 3 bases, with 15 bases between. The CDR3 DNA follows: TGTGCCAGCACCTACTCGAAGGGGGACTATGGCTACACCTTC. Translation gives CASTYSKGDYGYTF.

This chain uses TRBV7-2 with TRBJ1-5; possibly TRBD1 for D (6 bases). In germline, CDR1 is SGHTA, CDR2 FQGNSA. V lost 1 base and J lost 5, with 15 bases in between. This CDR3 is built from 16 residues. CDR3: CASSLVFAGAYQPQHF. CDR3 nucleotides: TGTGCCAGCAGCTTAGTATTCGCAGGGGCCTATCAGCCCCAGCATTTT.

This clone came up a few times. The CDR3 protein is CASSPESGGANVLTF. In nucleotides, the CDR3 is TGTGCCAGCTCACCAGAGTCAGGTGGGGCCAACGTCCTGACTTTC. The gene calls are TRBV18 and TRBJ2-6, with D unclear. This CDR3 contains 15 residues. Germline V gene lookup returns CDR1 KGHSH and CDR2 LQKENI. Trimming stripped 2 bases from V and 3 bases from J, with 8 bases between.

In nucleotides, the CDR3 is TGTGCCAGCTCAGCTAACAGGGATTCACCCCTCCACTTT. This gives the protein CASSANRDSPLHF. The chain is built from TRBV18 and TRBJ1-6; D may be TRBD1 (6 bases). Per germline, CDR1 KGHSH and CDR2 LQKENI. CDR3 length equals 13 residues. Trimming took off 5 bases at V and 8 bases at J, with 10 bases between the two ends.

The V call is TRBV27, the J call TRBJ2-5, with no clear D. The CDR3 is 13 amino acids. V was pared by 6 bases and J by 5 bases, with 13 bases between. CDR1 MNHEY and CDR2 SMNVEV come from the germline V gene (reference sequence). CDR3 residues: CASRQNGRETQYF. CDR3 in DNA: TGTGCCAGCAGACAGAACGGTCGGGAGACCCAGTACTTC.

V gene TRBV7-9 combines with J gene TRBJ2-5, with 11 bases matching TRBD2. The trim removed 1 base at V and 0 bases at J, leaving 7 bases unmatched. The CDR3 length is 18 residues. Germline assignment: CDR1 SEHNR and CDR2 FQNEAQ (reference sequence). Here the CDR3 DNA reads TGTGCCAGCAGCTTAGTTACTAGCGGGGGCCCGTACCAAGAGACCCAGTACTTC. It encodes CASSLVTSGGPYQETQYF.

DNA of the CDR3: TGTGCCAGCAGTGTCCAGGGGGCCAACTATCAGCCCCAGCATTTT. This translates into CASSVQGANYQPQHF. The V call is TRBV6-1, the J call TRBJ1-5, with 8 bases identical to TRBD1. CDR3 size: 15 residues. Germline loops: CDR1 MNHNS, CDR2 SASEGT. The V gene end was trimmed by 4 bases and the J gene end by 5 bases; junction bases not matched to a gene: 7.

The chain combines TRBV11-3 with TRBJ2-7, with 7 bases identical to TRBD1. The CDR3 loop spans 13 amino acids. Germline V gives CDR1 SGHNT, CDR2 YENEEA. The J segment lost 5 bases and the V segment lost 3 bases, leaving 4 bases of the junction unmatched. Here the CDR3 DNA reads TGTGCCAGCAGCTTTGGGACAGAGGACGAGCAGTACTTC. It encodes CASSFGTEDEQYF.

This sequence joins TRBV5-1 and TRBJ2-1; no definite D call. Germline V gives CDR1 SGHRS, CDR2 YFSETQ. V lost 0 bases, J lost 9 bases, and 19 bases lay in between. This CDR3 is 16 amino acids long. Here the CDR3 reads CASSLVGLIPSVEQFF. The CDR3 region has the DNA TGCGCCAGCAGCTTGGTGGGCCTGATTCCGAGTGTTGAGCAGTTCTTC.

The chain is built from TRBV6-5 and TRBJ1-6; TRBD1 is a possible D gene (5 bases). Germline CDR1 MNHEY, CDR2 SVGAGI. V was cut by 2 bases and J by 7 bases, with 9 bases left in between. The CDR3 length is 14 residues. As DNA, the CDR3 is TGTGCCAGCAGTTACAGGGGAAAGAATTCACCCCTCCACTTT. Residues: CASSYRGKNSPLHF.